This T cell receptor beta chain was identified during a study of identifying expanded T cells in peripheral blood. No infections or other immune events were documented during collection. TCRdb keeps only in-frame clones here, not all; method: immunoSEQ multiplex PCR. This sample yields 84,000 or so clones, of which 89% are seen a single time; 2.8% belongs to the top ten. General study results and limits: Clone count variance between roughly two-week samples rose with total template count. Over about two and four weeks, about 16.4 and 19 clones changed, versus 1.2 between replicates.

CDR3 size: 15 residues. Per germline, CDR1 SGHDN and CDR2 FVKESK. V lost 3 bases, J lost 9 bases, and 18 bases lay in between. About this clone itself: Its antigen is currently unknown.

The chain is built from TRBV14 and TRBJ2-1; TRBD2 is a possible D gene (5 bases). Source material: blood. The receptor comes from a person between 18 and 75 years old in good health. The CDR3 DNA is TGTGCCAGCAGCCACTGGGAAAGGACGGGGATTGAGCAGTTCTTC. It codes for CASSHWERTGIEQFF. Full variable domain (missing parts from reference TRBV14 and TRBJ2-1): EAGVTQFPSHSVIEKGQTVTLRCDPISGHDNLYWYRRVMGKEIKFLLHFVKESKQDESGMPNNRFLAERTGGTYSTLKVQPAELEDSGVYFCASSHWERTGIEQFFGPGTRLTVL.